These 8 T cell receptor beta chains came from one sample sequenced in a study of blood T cell repertoires in COVID-19. The protocol was immunoSEQ multiplex PCR, while the TCRdb copy is restricted to in-frame clones and leaves out a portion. Of 300,000 to 350,000 clones detected, 90% to 95% appear once; the ten largest clones hold around 3.5%. Sequencing was performed on peripheral blood. Receptor source: a woman under 30 who had recovered from COVID-19.

This sequence joins TRBV29-1 and TRBJ2-1, with a possible D match to TRBD2 (5 bases). The length of the CDR3 is 13 residues. With 2 bases removed from V and 12 bases from J, the gap between germline ends came to 17 bases. Germline V gene sequence: CDR1 SQVTM, CDR2 ANQGSEA. The CDR3 sequence: CSVEPPLASSQFF. The CDR3 nucleotides are TGCAGCGTTGAACCCCCGCTAGCCTCCTCGCAGTTCTTC.

Concerning this clone: Compared with germline, one end of the junction differs, possibly owing to a read error. The chain links TRBV3-1 (or the pseudogene TRBV3-2) to TRBJ2-1, with TRBD2 as a possible D gene (5 bases). The CDR3 is made up of 14 amino acids. Looked up from germline, CDR1 is LGHDT and CDR2 is YNNKEL (reference sequence). CDR3 nucleotide sequence: TGTGCCAGCAGTCAAGAAGGACTCTACAATGAGCAGTTCTTC. Protein sequence: CASSQEGLYNEQFF.

This chain connects TRBV19 to TRBJ1-2; unclear D gene. CDR1 is LNHDA and CDR2 is SQIVND in the germline V gene (reference sequence). V was trimmed by 4 bases and J by 4 bases, leaving 16 bases between them. The CDR3 totals 15 residues. The CDR3 region has the DNA TGTGCCAGTAGTAGGAGACCGCCGGCCTCCTATGGCTACACCTTC. This codes for CASSRRPPASYGYTF.

The chain is built from TRBV25-1 and TRBJ2-1; 9 positions agree with TRBD1. Trimming took 10 bases from V and 2 from J; bases not matched to a gene: 6. The CDR3 is 14 residues long. From germline, CDR1 is MGHDK and CDR2 SYGVNS. CDR3 amino acids: CATKGQGTYNEQFF. CDR3 DNA sequence: TGTGCCACGAAGGGACAGGGCACCTACAATGAGCAGTTCTTC.

V and J are TRBV6-2 or TRBV6-3 and TRBJ2-1, with TRBD2 matching 13 bases. Germline CDR1 and CDR2: MNHEY and SVGEGT. The V segment lost 5 bases and the J segment 4 bases; nucleotides outside the gene matches: 8. The CDR3 spans 17 residues. In DNA, the CDR3 is TGTGCCAGCAGTAGGACTAGCGGGGGCAGCAGATACAATGAGCAGTTCTTC. Protein: CASSRTSGGSRYNEQFF.

The J gene is TRBJ2-1, the V gene TRBV5-1; 12 bases align to TRBD2. V lost 0 bases to trimming and J lost 6 bases; unmatched junction nucleotides: 1. The CDR3 length is 15 residues. The V gene's germline CDR1 is SGHRS and CDR2 YFSETQ. Here the CDR3 DNA reads TGCGCCAGCAGCTTGGGGACTAGCGGGATCAATGAGCAGTTCTTC. Its translation: CASSLGTSGINEQFF.

The chain recombines TRBV7-2 with TRBJ2-3; 14 nucleotides line up with TRBD2. Germline trimming cut 3 bases from V and 4 bases from J; bases unmatched to any gene: 6. The CDR3 spans 17 residues. The germline V gene encodes CDR1 SGHTA and CDR2 FQGNSA. As DNA, the CDR3 is TGTGCCAGCAGCTTTAGGGGGGGACTAGCGGGAGCAGATACGCAGTATTTT. It codes for CASSFRGGLAGADTQYF.

This rearrangement joins TRBV10-3 to TRBJ2-7, with 7 bases fitting TRBD1. The CDR3 has 16 residues. V shed 5 bases and J 2 bases; nucleotides not matched to a gene: 12. CDR1 and CDR2 from the germline V gene are ENHRY and SYGVKD. CDR3 amino acids: CAISITNSQGAYEQYV. The CDR3 DNA reads as TGTGCCATCAGTATTACAAATTCCCAGGGGGCCTACGAGCAGTACGTC.